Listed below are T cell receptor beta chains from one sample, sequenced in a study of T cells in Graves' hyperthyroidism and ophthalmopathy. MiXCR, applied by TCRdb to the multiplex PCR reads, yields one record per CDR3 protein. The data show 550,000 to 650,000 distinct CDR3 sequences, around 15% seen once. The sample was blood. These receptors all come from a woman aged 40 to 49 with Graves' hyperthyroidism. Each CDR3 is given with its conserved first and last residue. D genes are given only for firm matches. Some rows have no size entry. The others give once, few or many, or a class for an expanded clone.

CDR3: CSVEIQPGQINYGYTF
DNA: TGCAGCGTTGAAATTCAACCGGGACAGATTAACTATGGCTACACCTTC
size: NA
V: TRBV29-1
D: TRBD1
J: TRBJ1-2

CDR3: CASSQSRGGREQYF
DNA: TGTGCCAGCAGCCAATCTCGCGGGGGGCGCGAGCAGTACTTC
size: many
V: TRBV16
D: TRBD2
J: TRBJ2-7

CDR3: CASSFGGAYNYGYTF
DNA: TGTGCCAGCAGTTTTGGGGGGGCGTATAACTATGGCTACACCTTC
size: many
V: TRBV28
D: NA
J: TRBJ1-2

CDR3: CASSEGDLSSGRLTYEQYF
DNA: TGTGCCAGCAGTGAAGGGGATTTGTCTAGCGGGAGACTAACCTACGAGCAGTACTTC
size: many
V: TRBV2
D: TRBD2
J: TRBJ2-7

CDR3: CASSLALGQDSNQPQHF
DNA: TGTGCCAGCAGTTTAGCGCTTGGACAGGATAGCAATCAGCCCCAGCATTTT
size: many
V: TRBV12-3/TRBV12-4
D: TRBD1
J: TRBJ1-5

CDR3: CAWSRTPGQNF
DNA: TGTGCCTGGTCCAGGACCCCGGGACAGAACTTC
size: few
V: TRBV30
D: TRBD1
J: TRBJ2-7

CDR3: CASSSWGSPKDSPLHF
DNA: TGTGCCAGCAGCTCCTGGGGGTCCCCAAAGGATTCACCCCTCCACTTT
size: once
V: TRBV7-9
D: NA
J: TRBJ1-6

CDR3: CASSRSGVNTGELFF
DNA: TGTGCCAGCAGCCGTAGCGGGGTAAACACCGGGGAGCTGTTTTTT
size: few
V: TRBV5-4
D: TRBD2
J: TRBJ2-2

CDR3: CASSESYRETQYF
DNA: TGCGCCAGCAGTGAGTCGTATAGAGAGACCCAGTACTTC
size: few
V: TRBV10-1
D: NA
J: TRBJ2-5

CDR3: CASSEALGSGTPYEQYF
DNA: TGTGCCAGCAGTGAAGCGCTCGGTAGCGGGACTCCCTACGAGCAGTACTTC
size: many
V: TRBV2
D: TRBD2
J: TRBJ2-7

CDR3: CASSETGWNQPQHF
DNA: TGTGCCAGCAGTGAAACAGGGTGGAATCAGCCCCAGCATTTT
size: NA
V: TRBV6-1
D: NA
J: TRBJ1-5

CDR3: CAWVTGTANTEAFF
DNA: TGTGCCTGGGTGACCGGGACAGCGAACACTGAAGCTTTCTTT
size: many
V: TRBV30
D: TRBD1
J: TRBJ1-1

CDR3: CASSLWPQPLYEQYF
DNA: TGTGCCAGCAGTTTATGGCCACAGCCCCTCTACGAGCAGTACTTC
size: NA
V: TRBV27
D: NA
J: TRBJ2-7

CDR3: CASSETGSPLHF
DNA: TGTGCCAGCAGTGAGACAGGTTCACCCCTCCACTTT
size: many
V: TRBV2
D: NA
J: TRBJ1-6

CDR3: CSVDGHMNTEAFF
DNA: TGCAGCGTTGATGGGCATATGAACACTGAAGCTTTCTTT
size: NA
V: TRBV29-1
D: NA
J: TRBJ1-1